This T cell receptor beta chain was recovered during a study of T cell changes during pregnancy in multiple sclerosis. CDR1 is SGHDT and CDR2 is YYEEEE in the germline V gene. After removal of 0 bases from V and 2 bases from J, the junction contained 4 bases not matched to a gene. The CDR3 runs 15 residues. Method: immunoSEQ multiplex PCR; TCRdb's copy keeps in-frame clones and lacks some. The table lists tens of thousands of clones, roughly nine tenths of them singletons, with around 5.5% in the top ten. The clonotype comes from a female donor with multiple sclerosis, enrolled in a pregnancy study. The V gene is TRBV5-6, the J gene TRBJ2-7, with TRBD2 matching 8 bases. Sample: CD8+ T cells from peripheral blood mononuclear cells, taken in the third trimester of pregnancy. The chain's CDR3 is CASSLGPGGTYEQYF. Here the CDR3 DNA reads TGTGCCAGCAGCTTGGGGCCGGGAGGGACCTACGAGCAGTACTTC.